These 9 T cell receptor beta chains were all obtained from the same sample, sequenced in a study of molecular identifiers for immune sequencing clone quantification. MiXCR, applied by TCRdb to the PCR reads, yields one record per CDR3 protein. The table shows some 680,000 distinct CDR3 sequences, with around 25% occurring only once. The specimen was naive CD8+ T cells from blood, with Jurkat cell RNA spiked in. The sample's subset: FACS-sorted CD8+CD4-CCR7+CD45RA+ naive T cells. The source is a human donor in good health. Some libraries in this study had Jurkat cell RNA spiked in.

This clonotype turned up a few times. This chain joins TRBV4-1 and TRBJ2-7, with D perhaps matching TRBD1 or TRBD2 (5 bases each). The germline V gene has CDR1 MGHRA and CDR2 YSYEKL. The CDR3 has 14 amino acids. V was pared by 5 bases and J by 5 bases, with 16 bases between. CDR3 sequence reads: CASSTGTLMNEQYF. CDR3 coding DNA: TGCGCCAGCAGCACCGGGACCCTTATGAACGAGCAGTACTTC.

This clonotype came up a few times. The V and J genes are TRBV6-2 or TRBV6-3 and TRBJ2-1, with TRBD1 as a possible D gene (5 bases). V was pared by 3 bases and J by 4 bases, with 13 bases between. The CDR3 sequence is 15 residues long. Germline V gene data show CDR1 as MNHEY and CDR2 as SVGEGT. The CDR3 DNA is TGTGCCAGCAGTTATGTTTCAGGGAAATACAATGAGCAGTTCTTC. Protein product: CASSYVSGKYNEQFF.

As concerns this clonotype: A much larger clone lies a single base off, so this may be a read error. The rearrangement joins TRBV2 to TRBJ1-2; D call uncertain. This CDR3 has 14 residues. Germline lookup yields CDR1 SNHLY and CDR2 FYNNEI. V dropped 7 bases and J dropped 4 bases, with 16 bases sitting between them. CDR3 DNA sequence: TGTGCCAGCACCGCCGATGGCGGCATCTATGGCTACACCTTC. Protein sequence: CASTADGGIYGYTF.

The gene calls are TRBV20-1 and TRBJ2-5; 8 bases agree with TRBD2. Germline-derived CDR1 and CDR2 are DFQATT and SNEGSKA (reference sequence). V gave up 2 bases and J gave up 5 bases; unmatched junction bases: 7. This CDR3 has 14 amino acids. CDR3 in amino acids: CSARIGTRVETQYF. CDR3 bases: TGCAGTGCTAGAATTGGGACTAGGGTGGAGACCCAGTACTTC.

This clonotype was detected ten times or more. The chain has TRBV29-1 and TRBJ2-1; 10 bases align to TRBD2. Germline V gene data show CDR1 as SQVTM and CDR2 as ANQGSEA. Losses at the gene ends were 8 bases for V and 4 bases for J; bases not matched to a gene: 11. The CDR3 has 15 residues. This chain's CDR3 is CSLSGTSEIYNEQFF. CDR3 nucleotides: TGCAGCCTTAGCGGGACTAGCGAGATATACAATGAGCAGTTCTTC.

This chain uses TRBV6-1 with TRBJ2-7, with TRBD2 matching 15 bases. With V trimmed by 7 bases and J by 7 bases, 11 bases remained unmatched. CDR1 is MNHNS and CDR2 is SASEGT in the germline V gene. The CDR3 is 16 amino acids. The CDR3 DNA reads as TGTGCCAGCACCGGACTAGCGGGGGGGCTACGTGGGGAGCAGTACTTC. Encoded protein: CASTGLAGGLRGEQYF.

This clonotype was observed a handful of times. The genes are TRBV4-3 and TRBJ2-2, with TRBD1 identical over 9 bases. V trimming: 0 bases; J trimming: 1 base; junction bases outside the gene matches: 12. The CDR3 has 20 residues. Germline CDR1 and CDR2: LGHNA and YSLEER. This chain's CDR3 is CASSQEEGTGRFGNTGELFF. CDR3 bases: TGCGCCAGCAGCCAAGAAGAGGGGACAGGGAGGTTTGGGAACACCGGGGAGCTGTTTTTT.

The chain employs TRBV12-3 or TRBV12-4 and TRBJ2-1; D may be TRBD2 (5 bases). The germline V and J ends were trimmed by 4 bases and 1 base, with 14 bases remaining between them. This CDR3 contains 16 residues. The CDR3 DNA is TGTGCCAGCAGTTCCCCCACTAGTGGGTCCTACAATGAGCAGTTCTTC. Translating it yields CASSSPTSGSYNEQFF.

V gene TRBV20-1 combines with J gene TRBJ2-7; 11 bases fit TRBD2. The CDR3 is 16 residues long. Germline V gene data show CDR1 as DFQATT and CDR2 as SNEGSKA (reference sequence). V trimming: 1 base; J trimming: 4 bases; junction bases outside the gene matches: 9. The CDR3 here is CSARVGSGLAGYEQYF. The CDR3 bases are TGCAGTGCTAGAGTCGGGTCAGGACTAGCGGGTTACGAGCAGTACTTC.